The next 19 T cell receptor beta chains were all read from a single sample in a study of blood T cell repertoires in COVID-19. Clones were read by immunoSEQ multiplex PCR, and TCRdb kept only the in-frame ones, dropping some. The sample holds around 79,000 clones, roughly 80% seen once. The sequenced material came from peripheral blood. The receptors shown here come from a woman in her fifties or sixties with acute or convalescent COVID-19.

The chain recombines TRBV7-2 with TRBJ1-2; 9 bases match TRBD1. Germline-derived CDR1 and CDR2 are SGHTA and FQGNSA. Germline trimming cut 5 bases from V and 8 bases from J; bases unmatched to any gene: 9. The CDR3 has 14 residues. CDR3 coding DNA: TGTGCCAGCAGCAGGCGGACAGGGGCAAAGGGCTACACCTTC. This translates into CASSRRTGAKGYTF.

The J gene is TRBJ1-1, the V gene TRBV18, with D hard to call. With 2 bases removed from V and 5 bases from J, the gap between germline ends came to 9 bases. The CDR3 contains 13 residues. Germline assignment: CDR1 KGHSH and CDR2 LQKENI. The CDR3 bases are TGTGCCAGCTCACCAGCCGCGGGGACTGAAGCTTTCTTT. Translating gives CASSPAAGTEAFF.

The rearrangement joins TRBV6-1 to TRBJ1-2; possibly TRBD1 for D (5 bases). The V gene's germline CDR1 is MNHNS and CDR2 SASEGT. CDR3 length: 20 amino acids. V lost 4 bases and J lost 4, with 31 bases in between. CDR3 nucleotide sequence: TGTGCCAGCAGTGGCAGGGCCCTTTCTTCAGTCGTGTCCGGGGGCTATGGCTACACCTTC. Translation gives CASSGRALSSVVSGGYGYTF.

V and J are TRBV5-4 and TRBJ2-2; the match to TRBD1 covers 9 bases. V shed 4 bases and J 6 bases; nucleotides not matched to a gene: 7. CDR1 and CDR2 (germline): SGHNT, YYREEE (reference sequence). The CDR3 runs 15 residues. This CDR3 reads CASSQGTGLAGELFF. The CDR3 DNA sequence: TGTGCCAGCAGCCAGGGGACAGGGCTGGCCGGGGAGCTGTTTTTT.

This clone was detected once. The chain links TRBV6-5 to TRBJ2-3; weak D call: TRBD2 (7 bases). The germline V gene encodes CDR1 MNHEY and CDR2 SVGAGI. The V gene lost 7 bases and the J gene lost 2 bases, with 13 bases spanning the gap. The CDR3 is made up of 14 amino acids. The CDR3: CASKTGGLTDTQYF. The DNA for the CDR3 is TGTGCCAGCAAAACGGGGGGCCTCACAGATACGCAGTATTTT.

The chain employs TRBV19 and TRBJ1-3; 7 bases fit TRBD1. CDR3 length: 17 residues. Trimming removed 3 bases from V and 1 base from J; junction bases left unmatched: 9. The germline V gene has CDR1 LNHDA and CDR2 SQIVND (reference sequence). The CDR3 region is CASSISRGQQSGNTIYF. CDR3 coding DNA: TGTGCCAGTAGTATTAGTCGGGGACAGCAGTCTGGAAACACCATATATTTT.

This clone was found a few times. The chain couples TRBV7-2 to TRBJ1-1, with a weak D call TRBD1 (6 bases). The CDR3 totals 15 residues. V was cut by 5 bases and J by 1 base, with 14 bases left in between. The germline V gene encodes CDR1 SGHTA and CDR2 FQGNSA. Here the CDR3 DNA reads TGTGCCAGCAGCCGTCCGGGACATACGAACACTGAAGCTTTCTTT. Translation: CASSRPGHTNTEAFF. The whole variable domain, remainder taken from reference TRBV7-2 and TRBJ1-1, is GAGVSQSPSNKVTEKGKDVELRCDPISGHTALYWYRQSLGQGLEFLIYFQGNSAPDKSGLPSDRFSAERTGGSVSTLTIQRTQQEDSAVYLCASSRPGHTNTEAFFGQGTRLTVV.

The rearrangement links TRBV7-9 to TRBJ1-3, with 7 positions matching TRBD1. CDR1 is SEHNR and CDR2 is FQNEAQ in the germline V gene (reference sequence). V was clipped by 5 bases and J by 4 bases; unmatched bases: 8. CDR3 length: 15 residues. CDR3 region: CASSPDRVSGNTIYF. The CDR3, as DNA: TGTGCCAGCAGCCCCGACAGGGTCTCGGGAAACACCATATATTTT.

The rearrangement uses TRBV11-1 and TRBJ1-6; the match to TRBD1 covers 9 bases. Germline CDR1 and CDR2: SGHAT and FQDESV (reference sequence). With V trimmed by 4 bases and J by 10 bases, 8 bases remained unmatched. This CDR3 is built from 15 residues. The CDR3 DNA reads TGTGCCAGCAGCTGGGGGGACAGGGAGCACTCACCCCTCCACTTT. This sequence encodes CASSWGDREHSPLHF.

This chain joins TRBV6-1 and TRBJ1-4, with 10 bases fitting TRBD1. With 2 bases clipped from V and 5 bases from J, the junction kept 17 bases outside the gene matches. The CDR3 extends over 20 amino acids. Germline V lookup: CDR1 MNHNS, CDR2 SASEGT. Here the CDR3 DNA reads TGTGCCAGCAGTGAACTACACGGGACAGGGGCCTCAGCCCGGAATGAAAAACTGTTTTTT. Translated, it gives CASSELHGTGASARNEKLFF.

This clone was detected once. The chain uses TRBV5-1 and TRBJ1-2; TRBD1 matches 8 bases. Germline-derived CDR1 and CDR2 are SGHRS and YFSETQ. This CDR3 is 14 amino acids long. Trimming cost V 1 base and J 3 bases; bases outside gene matches: 2. CDR3 DNA sequence: TGCGCCAGCAGCTTGCAGGGGGCGGACTATGGCTACACCTTC. It specifies CASSLQGADYGYTF.

This clone has just one count. The V and J genes are TRBV9 and TRBJ1-6; D uncertain. The CDR3 covers 14 residues. V gave up 4 bases and J gave up 8 bases, with 13 bases separating them. Germline V gene lookup returns CDR1 SGDLS and CDR2 YYNGEE. CDR3 DNA: TGTGCCAGCAGCATTCAAGCGGCCGATTCACCCCTCCACTTT. Protein sequence: CASSIQAADSPLHF.

The chain couples TRBV7-6 to TRBJ2-7; 7 bases align to TRBD1. The V and J ends lost 1 base and 4 bases, in that order; junction bases with no gene match: 7. Germline V gives CDR1 SGHVS, CDR2 FNYEAQ. The CDR3 is 15 residues long. The CDR3 DNA is TGTGCCAGCAGCTTAGAAGACAGGGAAGGGTACGAGCAGTACTTC. This encodes CASSLEDREGYEQYF.

The V and J genes are TRBV7-2 and TRBJ2-7, with 9 bases identical to TRBD2. The CDR3 extends over 14 amino acids. V was clipped by 7 bases and J by 6 bases; unmatched bases: 10. Germline CDR1 SGHTA, CDR2 FQGNSA. Here the CDR3 reads CASIVAGAGLEQYF. In DNA, the CDR3 is TGTGCCAGCATTGTAGCGGGGGCGGGGCTCGAGCAGTACTTC.

V gene TRBV2 combines with J gene TRBJ2-1, with TRBD2 identical over 8 bases. The V and J ends lost 8 bases and 4 bases, in that order; junction bases with no gene match: 7. CDR1 SNHLY and CDR2 FYNNEI come from the germline V gene. The CDR3 is made up of 14 amino acids. DNA for the CDR3: TGTGCCAGCTACAGCGGGGGAGGGTACAATGAGCAGTTCTTC. Protein: CASYSGGGYNEQFF.

The chain links TRBV5-6 to TRBJ2-7; 7 bases match TRBD1. The CDR3 runs 15 residues. V shed 4 bases, J shed 3 bases, and the junction held 10 bases outside the gene matches. Germline CDR1 reads SGHDT; CDR2 reads YYEEEE. CDR3 in amino acids: CASSLLDRTDYEQYF. The CDR3 nucleotides read TGTGCCAGCAGCCTGTTGGACAGGACTGACTACGAGCAGTACTTC.

V gene TRBV9 combines with J gene TRBJ1-2; D call uncertain. Trimming took off 0 bases at V and 4 bases at J, with 16 bases between the two ends. The CDR3 has 16 residues. Germline V lookup: CDR1 SGDLS, CDR2 YYNGEE. CDR3 nucleotides: TGTGCCAGCAGCGTAGGACGGCAAGCGGCACTCTATGGCTACACCTTC. It codes for CASSVGRQAALYGYTF. Full variable domain (rest looked up from reference TRBV9 and TRBJ1-2): DSGVTQTPKHLITATGQRVTLRCSPRSGDLSVYWYQQSLDQGLQFLIQYYNGEERAKGNILERFSAQQFPDLHSELNLSSLELGDSALYFCASSVGRQAALYGYTFGSGTRLTVV.

This sequence joins TRBV4-1 and TRBJ2-3, with TRBD1 matching over 8 bases. The CDR3 totals 18 residues. With V trimmed by 0 bases and J by 0 bases, 8 bases remained unmatched. In germline, CDR1 is MGHRA, CDR2 YSYEKL. The DNA of the CDR3 is TGCGCCAGCAGCCAAGAGAGGACAGGGAGGACTAGCACAGATACGCAGTATTTT. Its protein product is CASSQERTGRTSTDTQYF.

The chain recombines TRBV25-1 with TRBJ2-3; no reliable D call. Between the trimmed V and J ends, which lost 2 bases and 8 bases, there was a span of 11 bases. This CDR3 spans 13 amino acids. Germline CDR1 reads MGHDK; CDR2 reads SYGVNS. For the CDR3, the DNA is TGTGCCAGCAGTGAAGGATCAGGCCGTACGCAGTATTTT. It yields the protein CASSEGSGRTQYF.